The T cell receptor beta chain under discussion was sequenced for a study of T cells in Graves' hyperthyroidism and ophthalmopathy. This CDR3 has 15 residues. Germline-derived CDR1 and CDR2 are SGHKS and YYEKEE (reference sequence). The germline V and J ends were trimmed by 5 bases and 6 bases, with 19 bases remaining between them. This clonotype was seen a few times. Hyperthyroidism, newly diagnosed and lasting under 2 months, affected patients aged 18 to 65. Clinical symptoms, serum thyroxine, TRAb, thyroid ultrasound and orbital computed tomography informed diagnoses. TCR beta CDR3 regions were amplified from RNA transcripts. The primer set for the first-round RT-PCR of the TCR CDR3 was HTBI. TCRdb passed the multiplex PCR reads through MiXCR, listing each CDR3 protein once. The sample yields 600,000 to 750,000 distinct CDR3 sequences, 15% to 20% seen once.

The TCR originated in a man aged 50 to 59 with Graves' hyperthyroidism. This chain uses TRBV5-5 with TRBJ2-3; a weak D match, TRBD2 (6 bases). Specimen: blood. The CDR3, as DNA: TGTGCCAGCAGTCGTGCGGGACGATCCGGTGATACGCAGTATTTT. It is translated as CASSRAGRSGDTQYF.